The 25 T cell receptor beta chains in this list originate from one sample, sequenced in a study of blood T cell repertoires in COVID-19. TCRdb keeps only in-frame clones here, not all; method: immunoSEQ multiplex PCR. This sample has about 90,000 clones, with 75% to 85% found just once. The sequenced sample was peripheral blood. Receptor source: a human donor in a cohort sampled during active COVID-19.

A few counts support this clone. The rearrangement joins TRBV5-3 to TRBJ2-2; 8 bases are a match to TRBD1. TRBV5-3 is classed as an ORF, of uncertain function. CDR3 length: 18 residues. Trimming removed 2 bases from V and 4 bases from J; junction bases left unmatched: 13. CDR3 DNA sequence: TGTGCCAGAAGCTTATGGCGGAGGGGGACAGGTAGCACCGGGGAGCTGTTTTTT. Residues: CARSLWRRGTGSTGELFF.

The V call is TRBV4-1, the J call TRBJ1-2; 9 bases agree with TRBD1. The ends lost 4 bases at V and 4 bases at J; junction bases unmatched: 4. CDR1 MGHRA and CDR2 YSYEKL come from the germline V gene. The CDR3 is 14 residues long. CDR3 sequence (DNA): TGCGCCAGCAGCCGCGACAGGGGGATCTATGGCTACACCTTC. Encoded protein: CASSRDRGIYGYTF.

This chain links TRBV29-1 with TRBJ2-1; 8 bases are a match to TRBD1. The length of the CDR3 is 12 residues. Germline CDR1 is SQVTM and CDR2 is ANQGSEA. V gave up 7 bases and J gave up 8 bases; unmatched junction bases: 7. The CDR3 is CSARDRRDEQFF. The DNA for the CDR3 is TGCAGCGCTCGGGACAGGCGGGATGAGCAGTTCTTC.

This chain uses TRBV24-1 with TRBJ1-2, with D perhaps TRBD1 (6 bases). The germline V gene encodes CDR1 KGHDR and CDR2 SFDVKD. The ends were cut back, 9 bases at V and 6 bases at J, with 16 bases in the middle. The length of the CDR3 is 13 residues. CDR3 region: CATLGQGSDGYTF. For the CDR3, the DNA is TGTGCCACCTTGGGGCAGGGGAGCGATGGCTACACCTTC.

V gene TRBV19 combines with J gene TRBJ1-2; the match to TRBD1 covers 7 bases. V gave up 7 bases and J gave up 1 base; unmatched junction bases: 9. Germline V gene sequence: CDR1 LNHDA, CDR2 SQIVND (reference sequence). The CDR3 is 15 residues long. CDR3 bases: TGTGCCAGTACCTCGCCCCGGGACAGTAACTATGGCTACACCTTC. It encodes CASTSPRDSNYGYTF.

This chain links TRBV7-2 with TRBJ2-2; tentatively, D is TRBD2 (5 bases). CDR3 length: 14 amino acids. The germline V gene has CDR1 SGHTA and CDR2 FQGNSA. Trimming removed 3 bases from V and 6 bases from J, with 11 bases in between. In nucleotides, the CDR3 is TGTGCCAGCAGCTTGGCCCGGGGTGCCGGGGAGCTGTTTTTT. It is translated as CASSLARGAGELFF.

CDR3: CASSPRGYNMGTEAFF. DNA for the CDR3: TGTGCCAGCTCACCAAGGGGTTATAACATGGGCACTGAAGCTTTCTTT. The chain carries TRBV18 and TRBJ1-1; tentative D call: TRBD1 (5 bases). Germline CDR1 is KGHSH and CDR2 is LQKENI. V lost 2 bases and J 4 bases, leaving 17 bases between the germline ends. There are 16 residues in the CDR3.

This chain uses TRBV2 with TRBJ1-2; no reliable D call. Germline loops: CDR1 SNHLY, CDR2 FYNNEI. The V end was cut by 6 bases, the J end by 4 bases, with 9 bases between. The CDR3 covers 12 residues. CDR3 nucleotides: TGTGCCAGCAGAGCAGAGGCCTATGGCTACACCTTC. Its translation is CASRAEAYGYTF.

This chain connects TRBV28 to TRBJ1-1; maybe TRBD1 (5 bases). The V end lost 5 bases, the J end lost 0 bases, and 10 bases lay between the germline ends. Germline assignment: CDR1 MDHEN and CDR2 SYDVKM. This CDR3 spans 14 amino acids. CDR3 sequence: CASSISGVNTEAFF. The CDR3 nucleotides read TGTGCCAGCAGTATTTCGGGGGTGAACACTGAAGCTTTCTTT.

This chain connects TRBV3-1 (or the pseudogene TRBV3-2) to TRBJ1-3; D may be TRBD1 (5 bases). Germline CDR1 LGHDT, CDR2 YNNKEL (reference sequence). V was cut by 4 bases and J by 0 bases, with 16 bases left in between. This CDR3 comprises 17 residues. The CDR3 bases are TGTGCCAGCAGCCTAGCTACTCGACAGAGCTCTGGAAACACCATATATTTT. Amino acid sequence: CASSLATRQSSGNTIYF.

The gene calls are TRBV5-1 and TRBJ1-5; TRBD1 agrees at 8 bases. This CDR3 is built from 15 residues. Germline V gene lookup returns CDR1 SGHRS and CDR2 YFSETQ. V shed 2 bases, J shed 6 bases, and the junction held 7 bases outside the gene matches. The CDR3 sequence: CASSLGTGRGQPQHF. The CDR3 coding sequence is TGCGCCAGCAGCTTAGGGACAGGAAGGGGTCAGCCCCAGCATTTT.

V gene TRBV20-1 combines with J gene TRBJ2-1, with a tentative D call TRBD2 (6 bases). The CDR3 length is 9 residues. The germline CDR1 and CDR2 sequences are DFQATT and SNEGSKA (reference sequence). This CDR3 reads CNTGDEQFF. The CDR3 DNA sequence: TGCAACACGGGGGATGAGCAGTTCTTC.

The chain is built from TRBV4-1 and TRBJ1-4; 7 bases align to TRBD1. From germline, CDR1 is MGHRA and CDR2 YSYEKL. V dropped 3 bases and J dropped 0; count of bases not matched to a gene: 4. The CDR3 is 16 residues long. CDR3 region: CASSQGTVATNEKLFF. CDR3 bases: TGCGCCAGCAGCCAGGGGACAGTTGCAACTAATGAAAAACTGTTTTTT.

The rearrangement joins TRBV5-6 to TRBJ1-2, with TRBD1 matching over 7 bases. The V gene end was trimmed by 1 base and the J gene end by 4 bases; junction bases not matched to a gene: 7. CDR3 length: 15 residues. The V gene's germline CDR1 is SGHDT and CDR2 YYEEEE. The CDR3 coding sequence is TGTGCCAGCAGCTTGTTTGCAGGGGGAGGCTATGGCTACACCTTC. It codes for CASSLFAGGGYGYTF.

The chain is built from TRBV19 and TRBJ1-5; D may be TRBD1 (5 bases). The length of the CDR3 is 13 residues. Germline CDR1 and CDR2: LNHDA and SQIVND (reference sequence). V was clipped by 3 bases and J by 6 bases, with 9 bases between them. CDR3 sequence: CASSMQGGQPQHF. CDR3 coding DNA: TGTGCCAGTAGTATGCAGGGAGGTCAGCCCCAGCATTTT.

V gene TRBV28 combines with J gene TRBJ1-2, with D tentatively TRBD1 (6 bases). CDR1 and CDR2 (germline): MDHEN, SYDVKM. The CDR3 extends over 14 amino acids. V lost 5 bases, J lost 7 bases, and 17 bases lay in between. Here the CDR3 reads CASSPPIKQGGYTF. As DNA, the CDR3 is TGTGCCAGCAGTCCACCCATAAAACAGGGTGGCTACACCTTC.

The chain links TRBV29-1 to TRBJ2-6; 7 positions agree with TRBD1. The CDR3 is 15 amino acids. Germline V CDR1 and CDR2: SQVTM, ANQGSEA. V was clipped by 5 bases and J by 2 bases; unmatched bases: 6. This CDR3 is CSVRKGAAGANVLTF. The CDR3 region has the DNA TGCAGCGTTCGTAAGGGGGCGGCTGGGGCCAACGTCCTGACTTTC.

The CDR3: CASSLESGGAPGAFF. CDR3 nucleotide sequence: TGCGCCAGCAGCTTGGAGTCTGGAGGGGCCCCCGGCGCTTTCTTT. This chain uses TRBV5-1 with TRBJ1-1, with D possibly matching TRBD1 (5 bases). CDR1 SGHRS and CDR2 YFSETQ come from the germline V gene. V gave up 0 bases and J gave up 11 bases, with 20 bases separating them. This CDR3 comprises 15 residues.

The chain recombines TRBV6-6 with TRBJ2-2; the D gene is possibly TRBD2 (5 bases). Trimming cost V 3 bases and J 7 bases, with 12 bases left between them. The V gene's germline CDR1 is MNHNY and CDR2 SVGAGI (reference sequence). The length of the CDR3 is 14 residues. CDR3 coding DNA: TGTGCCAGCAGTTATTGGGTGGAGGACGGGGAGCTGTTTTTT. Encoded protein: CASSYWVEDGELFF.

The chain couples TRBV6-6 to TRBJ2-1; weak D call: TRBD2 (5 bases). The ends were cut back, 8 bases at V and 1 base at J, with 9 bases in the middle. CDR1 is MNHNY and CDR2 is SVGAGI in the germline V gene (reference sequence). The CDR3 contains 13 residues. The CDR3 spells CASCRESYNEQFF. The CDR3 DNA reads TGTGCCAGCTGTAGGGAGTCCTACAATGAGCAGTTCTTC.

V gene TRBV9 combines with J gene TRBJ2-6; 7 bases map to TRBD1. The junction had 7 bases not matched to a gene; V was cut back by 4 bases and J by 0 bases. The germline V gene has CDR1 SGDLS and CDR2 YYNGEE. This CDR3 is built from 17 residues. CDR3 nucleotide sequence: TGTGCCAGCAGCTTAAGACAGGGATTCTCTGGGGCCAACGTCCTGACTTTC. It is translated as CASSLRQGFSGANVLTF.

CDR3 in amino acids: CASSARDRGPGANVLTF. In DNA form, the CDR3 reads TGTGCCAGCTCAGCCCGGGACAGAGGACCTGGGGCCAACGTCCTGACTTTC. The rearrangement joins TRBV18 to TRBJ2-6, with 7 bases aligning to TRBD1. The CDR3 is made up of 17 amino acids. Germline values: CDR1 KGHSH, CDR2 LQKENI. The V and J ends lost 5 bases and 2 bases, in that order; junction bases with no gene match: 9.

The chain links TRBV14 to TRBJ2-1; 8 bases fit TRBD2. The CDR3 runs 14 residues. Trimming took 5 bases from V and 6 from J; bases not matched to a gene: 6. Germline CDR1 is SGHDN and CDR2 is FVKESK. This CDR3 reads CASSRGLVSNEQFF. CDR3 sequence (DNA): TGTGCCAGCAGCAGGGGACTAGTATCCAATGAGCAGTTCTTC.

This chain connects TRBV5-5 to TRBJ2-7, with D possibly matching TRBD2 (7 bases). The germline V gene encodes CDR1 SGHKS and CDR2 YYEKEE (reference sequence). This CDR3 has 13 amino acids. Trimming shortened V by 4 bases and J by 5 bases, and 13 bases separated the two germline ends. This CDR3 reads CASSGRGSHEQYF. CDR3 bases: TGTGCCAGCAGCGGGAGGGGGTCCCACGAGCAGTACTTC.

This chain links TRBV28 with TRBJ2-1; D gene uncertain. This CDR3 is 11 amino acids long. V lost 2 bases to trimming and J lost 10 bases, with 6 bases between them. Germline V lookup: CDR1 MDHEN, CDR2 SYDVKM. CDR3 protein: CASSLLGEQFF. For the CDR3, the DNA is TGTGCCAGCAGTTTACTAGGCGAGCAGTTCTTC.